The source of this T cell receptor (beta chain) is a study of beta chain features in type 1 diabetes. The wider study: In all, more than 90,000,000 sorted cells from all samples were analyzed. General study results and limits: Shorter templates might be favored by PCR, equally in patients and controls. Shortening that was moderate but significant affected the TCRB CDR3s of Type 1 diabetes patients in all four CD4+ subsets. An over-representation of cells with high TCR expression could result from cDNA sequencing.

The CDR3 extends over 15 amino acids. The V gene lost 0 bases and the J gene lost 3 bases, with 10 bases spanning the gap. CDR1 is KGHSH and CDR2 is LQKENI in the germline V gene. Since all of the isolated RNA was reverse transcribed, expressed TCRB transcripts were what got sequenced. The data were produced by immunoSEQ multiplex PCR, yet TCRdb's version contains in-frame clones alone and is incomplete. In the table there are 250,000 to 300,000 clones, approximately 25% of which are singletons. This clone turned up a few times. The antigen is undetermined. The genes are TRBV18 and TRBJ2-3; D perhaps matches TRBD2 (6 bases). This clonotype was sampled from a woman aged 25 to 39 with type 1 diabetes. Source material: naive CD4+ T cells from blood. Written as DNA, the CDR3 is TGTGCCAGCTCACCACCGCGGGGTAGGACAGATACGCAGTATTTT. This encodes CASSPPRGRTDTQYF.